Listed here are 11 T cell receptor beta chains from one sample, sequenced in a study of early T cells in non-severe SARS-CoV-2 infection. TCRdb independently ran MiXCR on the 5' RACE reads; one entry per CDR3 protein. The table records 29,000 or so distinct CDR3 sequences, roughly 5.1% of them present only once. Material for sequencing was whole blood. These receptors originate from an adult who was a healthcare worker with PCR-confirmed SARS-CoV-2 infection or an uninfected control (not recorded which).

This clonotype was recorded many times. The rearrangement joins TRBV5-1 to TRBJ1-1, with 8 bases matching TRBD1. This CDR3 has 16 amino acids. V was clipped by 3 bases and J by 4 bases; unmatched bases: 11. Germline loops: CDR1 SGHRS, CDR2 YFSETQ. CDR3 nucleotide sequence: TGCGCCAGCAGCTCGAGGACAGGGTGGGAGGCCACTGAAGCTTTCTTT. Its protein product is CASSSRTGWEATEAFF.

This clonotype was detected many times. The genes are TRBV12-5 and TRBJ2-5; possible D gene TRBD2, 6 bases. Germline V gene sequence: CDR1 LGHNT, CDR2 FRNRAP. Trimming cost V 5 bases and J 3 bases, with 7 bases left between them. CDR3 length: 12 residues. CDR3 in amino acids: CASGRGKETQYF. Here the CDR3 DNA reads TGTGCTAGTGGTCGGGGGAAAGAGACCCAGTACTTC.

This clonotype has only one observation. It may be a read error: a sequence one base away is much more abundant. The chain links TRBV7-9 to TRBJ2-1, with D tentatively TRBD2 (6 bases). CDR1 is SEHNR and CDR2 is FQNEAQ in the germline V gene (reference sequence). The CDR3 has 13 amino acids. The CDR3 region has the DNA TGTGTCAGCAGCACGGGACTGGCCAATGAGCAGTTCTTC. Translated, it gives CVSSTGLANEQFF.

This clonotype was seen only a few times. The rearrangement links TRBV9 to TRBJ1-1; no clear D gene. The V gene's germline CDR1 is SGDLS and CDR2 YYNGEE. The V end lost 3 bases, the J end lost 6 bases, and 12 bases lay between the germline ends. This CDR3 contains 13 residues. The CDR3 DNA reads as TGTGCCAGCAGCGCCTCCCCCCGGGCTGAAGCTTTCTTT. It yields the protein CASSASPRAEAFF.

CDR3 coding DNA: TGTGCCAGCAGTTCAACAGGGTGGACTGAAGCTTTCTTT. This translates into CASSSTGWTEAFF. This rearrangement joins TRBV6-6 to TRBJ1-1; D is perhaps TRBD1 (6 bases). The V and J ends lost 4 bases and 5 bases respectively, with 11 bases between them. Germline V lookup: CDR1 MNHNY, CDR2 SVGAGI (reference sequence). The CDR3 is 13 amino acids.

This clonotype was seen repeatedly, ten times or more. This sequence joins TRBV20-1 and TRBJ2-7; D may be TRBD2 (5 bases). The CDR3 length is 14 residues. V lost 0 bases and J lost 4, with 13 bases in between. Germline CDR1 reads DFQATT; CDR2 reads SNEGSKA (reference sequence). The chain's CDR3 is CSARDPAGGYEQYF. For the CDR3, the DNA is TGCAGTGCTAGAGATCCGGCAGGCGGGTACGAGCAGTACTTC.

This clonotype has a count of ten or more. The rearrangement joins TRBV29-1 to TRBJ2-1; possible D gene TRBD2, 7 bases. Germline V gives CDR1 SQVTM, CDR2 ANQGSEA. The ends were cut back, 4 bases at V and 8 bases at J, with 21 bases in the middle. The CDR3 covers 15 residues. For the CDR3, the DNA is TGCAGCGTTGTCCGATTCCGAAGGGGGAGGGATGAGCAGTTCTTC. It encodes CSVVRFRRGRDEQFF.

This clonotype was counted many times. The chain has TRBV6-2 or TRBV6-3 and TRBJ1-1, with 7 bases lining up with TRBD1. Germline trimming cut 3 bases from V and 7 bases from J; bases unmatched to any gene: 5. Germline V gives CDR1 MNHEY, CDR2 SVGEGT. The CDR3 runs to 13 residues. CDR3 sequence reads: CASSYVSGGEAFF. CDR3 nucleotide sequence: TGTGCCAGCAGTTATGTGTCAGGGGGTGAAGCTTTCTTT.

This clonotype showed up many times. The CDR3 loop reads CASSLGQGNQPQHF. The DNA of the CDR3 is TGTGCCAGCAGCCTAGGACAGGGTAATCAGCCCCAGCATTTT. The rearrangement uses TRBV6-6 and TRBJ1-5, with 8 bases lining up with TRBD1. J gave up 4 bases and V 6 bases, and 5 bases lay outside the gene matches. Germline CDR1 MNHNY, CDR2 SVGAGI (reference sequence). The CDR3 sequence is 14 residues long.

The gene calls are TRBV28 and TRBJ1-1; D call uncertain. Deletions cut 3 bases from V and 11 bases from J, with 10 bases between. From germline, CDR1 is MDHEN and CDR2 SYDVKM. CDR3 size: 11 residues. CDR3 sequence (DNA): TGTGCCAGCAGTTTCCCACCGAGTGCTTTCTTT. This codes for CASSFPPSAFF.

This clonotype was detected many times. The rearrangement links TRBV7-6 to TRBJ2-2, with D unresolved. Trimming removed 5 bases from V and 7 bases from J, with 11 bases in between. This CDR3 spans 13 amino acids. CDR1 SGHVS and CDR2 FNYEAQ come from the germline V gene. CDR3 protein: CASSIQEHGELFF. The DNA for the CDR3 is TGTGCCAGCAGCATCCAGGAGCACGGGGAGCTGTTTTTT.